This TCR beta chain appears in the sequencing data of a study of tumour-infiltrating T cells in Burkitt lymphoma. The overall study: Survival, overall and progression-free, tracked with productive clonality.

The CDR3 sequence is 13 residues long. The V gene's germline CDR1 is ENHRY and CDR2 SYGVKD. With V trimmed by 5 bases and J by 5 bases, 3 bases remained unmatched. Clones were read by immunoSEQ multiplex PCR, and TCRdb kept only the in-frame ones, dropping some. Found here are about 17,000 clones, roughly 80% of them singletons; the top ten hold less than 2.5%. The sequencing input was tumor tissue. This chain joins TRBV10-3 and TRBJ2-3, with 8 positions matching TRBD2. The clonotype comes from a human donor with diffuse large B-cell lymphoma. The CDR3 nucleotides read TGTGCCATCAGTAAGCGGGAGCTAGATACGCAGTATTTT. Translation: CAISKRELDTQYF.